This T cell receptor (beta chain) was recorded in a study of T cell repertoires in cytomegalovirus infection. Background on the study: HLA-B-restricted CMV epitopes that are well studied were used alongside recently identified HLA-C-restricted ones. General observations from the study: Individuals carrying CMV plus the relevant HLA were identified by cumulative frequency of public TCR beta families.

This clonotype occurred many times. Its antigen is currently unknown. There are 12 residues in the CDR3. The germline gives CDR1 LNHDA, CDR2 SQIVND (reference sequence). Between the trimmed V and J ends, which lost 7 bases and 7 bases, there was a span of 8 bases. A single record per CDR3 protein comes from TCRdb applying MiXCR to the reads. This table holds about 920,000 distinct CDR3 sequences, roughly 31% found once. The V and J genes are TRBV19 and TRBJ1-6, with no clear D. The material sequenced was cultured CD8+ T cells from PBMCs, taken from culture after CMV antigen stimulation. The sequence derives from a human donor in good health (CMV status not recorded). Some clones in this sample may be carry-over from other donors' samples. CDR3 bases: TGTGCCAGTACCACGGGGAATTCACCCCTCCACTTT. Its protein is CASTTGNSPLHF.